The subject of this entry is one T cell receptor (beta chain). Its specificity is unknown. With a much larger clone just one base away, this may be a read error. Because it lacks the conserved phenylalanine or tryptophan at the end, this CDR3 is likely a read error. TCRdb processed the PCR reads anew with MiXCR; each CDR3 protein has one entry. The sample carries roughly 630,000 distinct CDR3 sequences, approximately 24% recorded once. The data belong to a study of molecular identifiers for immune sequencing clone quantification. Study conclusions and caveats: Clonotypes surpassing 20 RNA copies contained over 98% of effector molecules, versus under 1% in naive cells.

CDR3 length equals 15 residues. Per germline, CDR1 SGHTA and CDR2 FQGNSA. V was clipped by 1 base and J by 4 bases, with 11 bases between them. The rearrangement uses TRBV7-2 and TRBJ2-1, with D possibly being TRBD2 (5 bases). The sample consisted of naive CD8+ T cells from blood, with Jurkat cell RNA spiked in. Subset: FACS-sorted CD8+CD4-CCR7+CD45RA+ naive T cells. The receptor comes from a human donor in good health. Some libraries in this study had Jurkat cell RNA spiked in. CDR3 DNA: TGTGCCAGCAGCTTAGTGAGCGGTCCATACAATGAGCAGTTCTCC. Protein sequence: CASSLVSGPYNEQFS.